The next 17 T cell receptor beta chains were all read from a single sample in a study of STAT5B mutations in CD4+ large granular lymphocyte leukemia. Profiling relied on immunoSEQ multiplex PCR, and the TCRdb table lists in-frame clones only, not all of them. The sample has 35,000 or so clones; approximately 69% are singletons. Sample: CD4+ T cells from blood buffy coats. The receptors originated from a human donor in good health.

This clone was seen a few times. The chain has TRBV28 and TRBJ1-3; D not certain. Germline CDR1 is MDHEN and CDR2 is SYDVKM. The CDR3 covers 16 residues. V lost 3 bases and J 2 bases, leaving 14 bases between the germline ends. The CDR3 DNA reads as TGTGCCAGCAGTTTCCCCCCAAACAGACCTGGAAACACCATATATTTT. Translated: CASSFPPNRPGNTIYF.

This clone came up a few times. The rearrangement joins TRBV18 to TRBJ1-2, with D tentatively TRBD1 (5 bases). Trimming removed 2 bases from V and 8 bases from J, with 12 bases in between. CDR1 KGHSH and CDR2 LQKENI come from the germline V gene. The CDR3 is 13 amino acids. The CDR3 DNA follows: TGTGCCAGCTCACCAAGAGTCAGGGAAGGCTACACCTTC. This codes for CASSPRVREGYTF.

This clone occurred a few times. The V gene is TRBV5-1, the J gene TRBJ1-6; D perhaps matches TRBD1 (5 bases). The CDR3 runs 14 residues. Trimming cost V 0 bases and J 7 bases, with 8 bases left between them. The germline V gene encodes CDR1 SGHRS and CDR2 YFSETQ. The CDR3 loop is CASSLGAGNSPLHF. The CDR3 nucleotides read TGCGCCAGCAGCTTGGGAGCAGGGAATTCACCCCTCCACTTT.

This clone was detected a few times. J is TRBJ1-4 and V is TRBV6-5; D unclear. V shed 6 bases and J shed 0 bases, with 8 bases lying between them. CDR3 size: 14 residues. The V gene's germline CDR1 is MNHEY and CDR2 SVGAGI. CDR3 sequence reads: CASRDTATNEKLFF. The CDR3 nucleotides read TGTGCCAGCAGAGACACCGCAACTAATGAAAAACTGTTTTTT.

The gene calls are TRBV19 and TRBJ1-5; D not certain. The germline V gene has CDR1 LNHDA and CDR2 SQIVND (reference sequence). Trimming took off 2 bases at V and 3 bases at J, with 8 bases between the two ends. This CDR3 spans 14 amino acids. The CDR3 region is CASSIYTFNQPQHF. The DNA of the CDR3 is TGTGCCAGTAGTATATACACGTTCAATCAGCCCCAGCATTTT.

This clone has only one observation. The chain links TRBV15 to TRBJ1-4; D remains ambiguous. CDR3 size: 15 residues. The germline V gene has CDR1 LNHNV and CDR2 YYDKDF (reference sequence). The V gene lost 5 bases and the J gene lost 0 bases, with 10 bases spanning the gap. The CDR3 sequence: CATSPRLATNEKLFF. The CDR3 DNA follows: TGTGCCACCAGCCCGCGACTTGCAACTAATGAAAAACTGTTTTTT.

As DNA, the CDR3 is TGTGCCAGCAGTGAAGGGATCTTGGCACCGACCCAGCATTTT. Protein: CASSEGILAPTQHF. The gene calls are TRBV2 and TRBJ1-5; no definite D call. V lost 1 base, J lost 11 bases, and 15 bases lay in between. The CDR3 sequence is 14 residues long. Germline CDR1 reads SNHLY; CDR2 reads FYNNEI.

The J gene is TRBJ2-7, the V gene TRBV5-1, with 9 bases lining up with TRBD1. V lost 0 bases and J lost 7; bases outside the gene matches: 8. Per germline, CDR1 SGHRS and CDR2 YFSETQ. This CDR3 spans 15 amino acids. The CDR3 region has the DNA TGCGCCAGCAGCTTGGCCGGGGACAGGGCCGGAGAGCAGTACTTC. Its protein product is CASSLAGDRAGEQYF.

This clone came up a few times. V usage is TRBV7-8 and J usage is TRBJ1-2; D is undetermined. The V end was cut by 5 bases, the J end by 0 bases, with 7 bases between. The CDR3 consists of 13 residues. Germline values: CDR1 SGHVS, CDR2 FQNEAQ. CDR3 sequence: CASSILANYGYTF. The CDR3 DNA is TGTGCCAGCAGCATTCTCGCTAACTATGGCTACACCTTC.

The V call is TRBV18, the J call TRBJ2-7; the match to TRBD1 covers 7 bases. The CDR3 spans 13 residues. V lost 2 bases, J lost 6 bases, and 4 bases stayed unmatched. CDR1 and CDR2 (germline): KGHSH, LQKENI. CDR3 in amino acids: CASSPNAGGEQYF. The DNA of the CDR3 is TGTGCCAGCTCACCAAACGCAGGGGGCGAGCAGTACTTC.

V is TRBV19 and J is TRBJ2-3, with 9 nucleotides matching TRBD1. V shed 4 bases, J shed 8 bases, and the junction held 7 bases outside the gene matches. The CDR3 loop spans 14 amino acids. Germline CDR1 LNHDA, CDR2 SQIVND (reference sequence). The DNA of the CDR3 is TGTGCCAGTAGTAGGGACAGGGAGGGGGGTACGCAGTATTTT. Encoded protein: CASSRDREGGTQYF.

V gene TRBV2 combines with J gene TRBJ2-5, with D uncertain. Trimming stripped 6 bases from V and 9 bases from J, with 20 bases between. This CDR3 is built from 14 residues. The germline V gene has CDR1 SNHLY and CDR2 FYNNEI. The CDR3 region has the DNA TGTGCCAGCAGCGCCCCCTCCCCAGGTGAAGCCCAGTACTTC. Its protein product is CASSAPSPGEAQYF.

The V call is TRBV6-5, the J call TRBJ1-4, with D possibly TRBD1 on 5 matching bases. CDR3 length: 12 amino acids. V lost 6 bases, J lost 10 bases, and 12 bases lay in between. The germline V gene encodes CDR1 MNHEY and CDR2 SVGAGI. CDR3 DNA sequence: TGTGCCAGCAGCCGTTACGGGGGAAAACTGTTTTTT. Translated: CASSRYGGKLFF.

The chain recombines TRBV19 with TRBJ2-2; 8 bases align to TRBD2. Trimming at V came to 5 bases and at J to 2 bases, leaving 4 bases not matched to a gene. The CDR3 has 15 residues. The V gene's germline CDR1 is LNHDA and CDR2 SQIVND (reference sequence). As DNA, the CDR3 is TGTGCCAGTAGTCAGGCGGGGGGCAACACCGGGGAGCTGTTTTTT. Translating gives CASSQAGGNTGELFF.

The chain is built from TRBV21-1 and TRBJ2-5; the table's TRBD2 call for D was not verified on the DNA. TRBV21-1 is assigned pseudogene status. The CDR3 is made up of 15 amino acids. The CDR3 spells CASSKWGLAQETQYF. CDR3 bases: TGTGCCAGCAGCAAGTGGGGACTAGCACAAGAGACCCAGTACTTC.

V is TRBV6-6 and J is TRBJ1-5; a weak D match, TRBD1 (5 bases). This CDR3 region has 15 residues. The germline V and J ends were trimmed by 5 bases and 3 bases, with 14 bases remaining between them. From germline, CDR1 is MNHNY and CDR2 SVGAGI (reference sequence). For the CDR3, the DNA is TGTGCCAGCAGTAAGGTCCAGGGACCCAATCAGCCCCAGCATTTT. Translated: CASSKVQGPNQPQHF.

This chain joins TRBV9 and TRBJ2-1; unclear D gene. Germline lookup yields CDR1 SGDLS and CDR2 YYNGEE. Between the trimmed V and J ends, which lost 0 bases and 7 bases, there was a span of 11 bases. This CDR3 is 14 amino acids long. The CDR3 loop is CASSVATSGNEQFF. The CDR3 region has the DNA TGTGCCAGCAGCGTAGCCACCTCAGGAAATGAGCAGTTCTTC. The whole variable domain, filled in from reference TRBV9 and TRBJ2-1, reads DSGVTQTPKHLITATGQRVTLRCSPRSGDLSVYWYQQSLDQGLQFLIQYYNGEERAKGNILERFSAQQFPDLHSELNLSSLELGDSALYFCASSVATSGNEQFFGPGTRLTVL.